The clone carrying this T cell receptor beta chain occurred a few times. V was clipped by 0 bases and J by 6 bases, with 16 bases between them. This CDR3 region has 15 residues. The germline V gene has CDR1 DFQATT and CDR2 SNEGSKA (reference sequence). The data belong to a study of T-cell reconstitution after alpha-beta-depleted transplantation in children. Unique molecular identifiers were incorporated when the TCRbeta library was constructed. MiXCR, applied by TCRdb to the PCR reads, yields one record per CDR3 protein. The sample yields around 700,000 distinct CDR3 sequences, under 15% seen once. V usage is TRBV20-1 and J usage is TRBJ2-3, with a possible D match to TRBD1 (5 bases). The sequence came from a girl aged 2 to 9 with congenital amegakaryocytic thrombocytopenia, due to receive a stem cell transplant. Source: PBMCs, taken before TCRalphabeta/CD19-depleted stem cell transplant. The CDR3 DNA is TGCAGTGCTAGAGAGTGGGCAGGGAATGCGGATACGCAGTATTTT. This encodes CSAREWAGNADTQYF.